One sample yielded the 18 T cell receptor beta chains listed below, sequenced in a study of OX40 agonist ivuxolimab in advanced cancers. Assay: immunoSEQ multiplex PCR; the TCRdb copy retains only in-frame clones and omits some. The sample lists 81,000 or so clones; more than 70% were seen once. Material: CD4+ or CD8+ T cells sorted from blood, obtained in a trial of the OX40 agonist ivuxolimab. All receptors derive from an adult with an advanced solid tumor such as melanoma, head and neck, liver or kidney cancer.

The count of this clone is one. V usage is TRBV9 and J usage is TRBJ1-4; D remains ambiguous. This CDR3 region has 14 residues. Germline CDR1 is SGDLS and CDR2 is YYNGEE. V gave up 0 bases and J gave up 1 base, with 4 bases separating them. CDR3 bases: TGTGCCAGCAGCGTAGGTGGAACTAATGAAAAACTGTTTTTT. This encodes CASSVGGTNEKLFF.

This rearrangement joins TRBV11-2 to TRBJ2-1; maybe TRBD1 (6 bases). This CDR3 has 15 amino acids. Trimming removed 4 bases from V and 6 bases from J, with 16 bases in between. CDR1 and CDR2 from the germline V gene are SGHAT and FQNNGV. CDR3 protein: CASSSQGQFSNEQFF. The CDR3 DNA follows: TGTGCCAGCAGCTCCCAGGGACAATTTAGCAATGAGCAGTTCTTC.

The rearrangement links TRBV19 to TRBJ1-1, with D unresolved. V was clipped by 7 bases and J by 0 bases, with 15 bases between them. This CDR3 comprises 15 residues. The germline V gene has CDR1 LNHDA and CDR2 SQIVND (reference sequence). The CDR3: CASMGFAVMNTEAFF. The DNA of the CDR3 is TGTGCCAGTATGGGATTTGCAGTCATGAACACTGAAGCTTTCTTT. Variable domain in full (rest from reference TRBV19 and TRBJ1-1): DGGITQSPKYLFRKEGQNVTLSCEQNLNHDAMYWYRQDPGQGLRLIYYSQIVNDFQKGDIAEGYSVSREKKESFPLTVTSAQKNPTAFYLCASMGFAVMNTEAFFGQGTRLTVV.

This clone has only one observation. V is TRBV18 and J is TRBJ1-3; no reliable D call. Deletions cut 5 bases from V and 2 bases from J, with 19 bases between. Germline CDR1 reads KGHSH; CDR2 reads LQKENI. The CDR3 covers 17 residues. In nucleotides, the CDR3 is TGTGCCAGCTCAACCGCCTCCCTCGGAGGCACTGGAAACACCATATATTTT. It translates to CASSTASLGGTGNTIYF.

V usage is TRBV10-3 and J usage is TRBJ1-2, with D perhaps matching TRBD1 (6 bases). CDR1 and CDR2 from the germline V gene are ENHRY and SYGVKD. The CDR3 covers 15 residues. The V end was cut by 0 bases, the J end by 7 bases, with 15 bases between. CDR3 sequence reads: CAISESGRGEGGYTF. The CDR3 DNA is TGTGCCATCAGTGAGTCTGGCAGGGGAGAGGGTGGCTACACCTTC.

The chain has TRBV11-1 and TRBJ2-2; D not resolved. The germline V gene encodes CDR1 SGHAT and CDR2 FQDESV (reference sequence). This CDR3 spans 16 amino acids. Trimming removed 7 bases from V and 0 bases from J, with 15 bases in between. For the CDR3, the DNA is TGTGCCAGCACCGCTACTTGGGAAGCGAACACCGGGGAGCTGTTTTTT. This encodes CASTATWEANTGELFF. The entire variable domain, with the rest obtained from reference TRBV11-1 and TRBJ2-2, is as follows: EAEVAQSPRYKITEKSQAVAFWCDPISGHATLYWYRQILGQGPELLVQFQDESVVDDSQLPKDRFSAERLKGVDSTLKIQPAELGDSAMYLCASTATWEANTGELFFGEGSRLTVL.

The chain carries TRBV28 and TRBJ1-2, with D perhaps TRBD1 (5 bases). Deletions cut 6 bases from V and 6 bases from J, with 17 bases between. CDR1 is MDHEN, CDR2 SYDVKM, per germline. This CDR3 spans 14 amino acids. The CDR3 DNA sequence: TGTGCCAGCAGAGGTAGCAGGGAAGTGGATGGCTACACCTTC. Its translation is CASRGSREVDGYTF.

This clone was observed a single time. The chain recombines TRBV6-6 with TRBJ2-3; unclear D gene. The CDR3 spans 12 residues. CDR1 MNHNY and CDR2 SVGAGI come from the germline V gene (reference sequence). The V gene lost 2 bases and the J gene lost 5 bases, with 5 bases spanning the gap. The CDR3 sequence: CASSYGEDTQYF. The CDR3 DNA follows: TGTGCCAGCAGTTACGGGGAAGATACGCAGTATTTT.

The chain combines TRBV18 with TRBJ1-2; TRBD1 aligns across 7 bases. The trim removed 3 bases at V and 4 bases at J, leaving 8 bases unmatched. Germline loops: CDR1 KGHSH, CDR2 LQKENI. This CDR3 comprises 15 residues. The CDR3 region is CASSPPGQLIYGYTF. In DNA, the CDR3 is TGTGCCAGCTCACCGCCGGGACAGTTGATCTATGGCTACACCTTC. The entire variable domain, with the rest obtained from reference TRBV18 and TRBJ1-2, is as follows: NAGVMQNPRHLVRRRGQEARLRCSPMKGHSHVYWYRQLPEEGLKFMVYLQKENIIDESGMPKERFSAEFPKEGPSILRIQQVVRGDSAAYFCASSPPGQLIYGYTFGSGTRLTVV.

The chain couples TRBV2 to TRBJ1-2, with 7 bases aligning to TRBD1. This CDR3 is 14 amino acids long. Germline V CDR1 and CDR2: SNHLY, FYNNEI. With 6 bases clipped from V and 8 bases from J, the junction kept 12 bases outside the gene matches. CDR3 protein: CASRPSTGEGGYTF. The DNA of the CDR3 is TGTGCCAGCAGGCCGAGCACAGGGGAGGGGGGCTACACCTTC.

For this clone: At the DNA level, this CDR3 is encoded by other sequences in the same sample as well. Here the CDR3 DNA reads TGTGCCAGCAGCGTAGACCGGGGGAGGAACACCATATATTTT. Amino acids: CASSVDRGRNTIYF. The chain couples TRBV9 to TRBJ1-3, with a weak D call TRBD1 (5 bases). Germline values: CDR1 SGDLS, CDR2 YYNGEE. V shed 0 bases and J shed 7 bases, with 11 bases lying between them. The CDR3 extends over 14 amino acids.

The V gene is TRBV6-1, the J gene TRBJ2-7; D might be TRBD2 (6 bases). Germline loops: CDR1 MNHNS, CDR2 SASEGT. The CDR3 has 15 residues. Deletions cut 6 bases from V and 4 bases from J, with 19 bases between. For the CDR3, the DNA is TGTGCCAGCAGACCCATCGCGGGGATAACGTACGAGCAGTACTTC. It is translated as CASRPIAGITYEQYF.

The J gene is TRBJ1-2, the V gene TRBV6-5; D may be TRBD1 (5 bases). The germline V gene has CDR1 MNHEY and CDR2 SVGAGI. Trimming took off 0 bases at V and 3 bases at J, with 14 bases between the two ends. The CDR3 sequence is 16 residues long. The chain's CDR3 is CASSYSLRGGYYGYTF. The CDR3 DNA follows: TGTGCCAGCAGTTACTCGTTGCGGGGCGGTTACTATGGCTACACCTTC.

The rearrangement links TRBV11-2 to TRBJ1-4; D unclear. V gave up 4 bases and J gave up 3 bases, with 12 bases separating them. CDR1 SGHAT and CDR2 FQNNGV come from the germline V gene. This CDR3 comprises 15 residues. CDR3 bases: TGTGCCAGCAGCTCTTTTCGCGGGGCTAATGAAAAACTGTTTTTT. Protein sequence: CASSSFRGANEKLFF. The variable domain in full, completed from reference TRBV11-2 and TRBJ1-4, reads EAGVAQSPRYKIIEKRQSVAFWCNPISGHATLYWYQQILGQGPKLLIQFQNNGVVDDSQLPKDRFSAERLKGVDSTLKIQPAKLEDSAVYLCASSSFRGANEKLFFGSGTQLSVL.

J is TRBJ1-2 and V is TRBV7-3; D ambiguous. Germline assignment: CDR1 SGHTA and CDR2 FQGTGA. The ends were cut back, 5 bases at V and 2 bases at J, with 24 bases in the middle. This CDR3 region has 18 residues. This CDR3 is CASSPLGPGSSLNYGYTF. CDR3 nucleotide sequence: TGTGCCAGCAGCCCCCTTGGGCCCGGATCAAGTCTAAACTATGGCTACACCTTC.

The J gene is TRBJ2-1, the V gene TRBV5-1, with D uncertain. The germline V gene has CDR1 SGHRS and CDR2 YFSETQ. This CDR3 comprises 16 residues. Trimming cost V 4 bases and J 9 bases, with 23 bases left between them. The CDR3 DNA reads TGCGCCAGCAGCGTAGATTCGGCTAGTAGTCGATTTGAGCAGTTCTTC. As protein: CASSVDSASSRFEQFF.

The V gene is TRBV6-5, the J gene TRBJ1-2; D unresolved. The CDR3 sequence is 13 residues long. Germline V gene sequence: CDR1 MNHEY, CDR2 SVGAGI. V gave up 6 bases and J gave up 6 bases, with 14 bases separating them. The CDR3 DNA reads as TGTGCCAGCAGATTAGATGACTCCCATGGCTACACCTTC. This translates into CASRLDDSHGYTF.

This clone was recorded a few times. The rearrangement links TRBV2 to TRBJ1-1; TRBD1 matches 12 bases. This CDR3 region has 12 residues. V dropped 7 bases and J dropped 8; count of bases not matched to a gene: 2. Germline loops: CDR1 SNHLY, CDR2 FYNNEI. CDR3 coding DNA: TGTGCCAGCAAGGGACAGGGGGCCGAAGCTTTCTTT. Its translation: CASKGQGAEAFF.